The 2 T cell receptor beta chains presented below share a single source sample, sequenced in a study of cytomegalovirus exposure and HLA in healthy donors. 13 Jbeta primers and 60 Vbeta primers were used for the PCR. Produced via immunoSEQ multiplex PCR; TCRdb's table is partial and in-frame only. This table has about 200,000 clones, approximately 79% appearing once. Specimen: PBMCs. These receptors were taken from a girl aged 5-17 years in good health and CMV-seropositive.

The CDR3 spells CASSPQGRDEQYF. In nucleotides, the CDR3 is TGTGCCAGCAGTCCCCAGGGGCGGGACGAGCAGTACTTC. The gene calls are TRBV6-1 and TRBJ2-7; weak D call: TRBD1 (6 bases). The germline V gene has CDR1 MNHNS and CDR2 SASEGT. Trimming left V 5 bases short and J 5 bases short, with 13 bases between. The CDR3 consists of 13 residues.

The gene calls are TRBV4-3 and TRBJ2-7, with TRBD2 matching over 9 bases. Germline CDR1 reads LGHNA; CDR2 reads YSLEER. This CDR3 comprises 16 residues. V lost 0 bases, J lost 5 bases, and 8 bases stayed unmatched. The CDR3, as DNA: TGCGCCAGCAGCCAAGATGGGGGACTAGCTAAGGACGAGCAGTACTTC. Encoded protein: CASSQDGGLAKDEQYF.